Listed below are T cell receptor beta chains from one sample, sequenced in a study of human T cells and chemical hapten exposure. Using its own MiXCR run on the 5' RACE reads, TCRdb lists one record per CDR3 protein. The table has 110,000 or so distinct CDR3 sequences, roughly 19% seen once. The source of these receptors is a human donor in good health. CDR3s include the opening cysteine and the closing phenylalanine or tryptophan. D genes are given only for firm matches. Clone size is stated in some rows and not others, as once, few, many or a class when expanded.

abundance: -
v_gene: TRBV27
d_gene: -
j_gene: TRBJ2-7
CDR3aa: CASSVNRVSGEQYF
CDR3nt: TGTGCCAGCAGTGTCAACAGGGTTTCGGGCGAGCAGTACTTC

abundance: few
v_gene: TRBV11-2
d_gene: TRBD1
j_gene: TRBJ2-7
CDR3aa: CASSPIDRVRGSYEQYF
CDR3nt: TGTGCCAGCAGCCCAATAGACAGGGTTCGTGGGTCCTACGAGCAGTACTTC

abundance: -
v_gene: TRBV6-5
d_gene: TRBD1
j_gene: TRBJ2-7
CDR3aa: CASSSPGTGVSEQYF
CDR3nt: TGTGCCAGCAGCTCACCTGGGACAGGGGTCAGCGAGCAGTACTTC

abundance: few
v_gene: TRBV29-1
d_gene: -
j_gene: TRBJ2-3
CDR3aa: CSSSGAGGTDTQYF
CDR3nt: TGCAGCTCTTCAGGGGCGGGAGGCACAGATACGCAGTATTTT

abundance: -
v_gene: TRBV18
d_gene: TRBD2
j_gene: TRBJ2-1
CDR3aa: CASSPVAGGPYNEQFF
CDR3nt: TGTGCCAGCTCACCCGTAGCGGGAGGGCCCTACAATGAGCAGTTCTTC

abundance: few
v_gene: TRBV28
d_gene: TRBD2
j_gene: TRBJ2-4
CDR3aa: CASSHWGGSGAKNIQYF
CDR3nt: TGTGCCAGCAGCCACTGGGGGGGGTCGGGGGCCAAAAACATTCAGTACTTC

abundance: few
v_gene: TRBV5-1
d_gene: -
j_gene: TRBJ2-4
CDR3aa: CASSRDAKNIQYF
CDR3nt: TGCGCCAGCAGCAGAGACGCCAAAAACATTCAGTACTTC

abundance: few
v_gene: TRBV15
d_gene: TRBD2
j_gene: TRBJ2-3
CDR3aa: CATRIRASGPTDTQYF
CDR3nt: TGTGCCACCCGAATCAGGGCTAGCGGTCCCACAGATACGCAGTATTTT

abundance: -
v_gene: TRBV28
d_gene: TRBD2
j_gene: TRBJ2-7
CDR3aa: CATVAGRSYEQYF
CDR3nt: TGTGCCACCGTAGCGGGACGCTCCTACGAGCAGTACTTC

abundance: -
v_gene: TRBV25-1
d_gene: TRBD2
j_gene: TRBJ2-7
CDR3aa: CASSDVRNGRPYEQYF
CDR3nt: TGTGCCAGCAGTGATGTGAGAAACGGGAGGCCCTACGAGCAGTACTTC